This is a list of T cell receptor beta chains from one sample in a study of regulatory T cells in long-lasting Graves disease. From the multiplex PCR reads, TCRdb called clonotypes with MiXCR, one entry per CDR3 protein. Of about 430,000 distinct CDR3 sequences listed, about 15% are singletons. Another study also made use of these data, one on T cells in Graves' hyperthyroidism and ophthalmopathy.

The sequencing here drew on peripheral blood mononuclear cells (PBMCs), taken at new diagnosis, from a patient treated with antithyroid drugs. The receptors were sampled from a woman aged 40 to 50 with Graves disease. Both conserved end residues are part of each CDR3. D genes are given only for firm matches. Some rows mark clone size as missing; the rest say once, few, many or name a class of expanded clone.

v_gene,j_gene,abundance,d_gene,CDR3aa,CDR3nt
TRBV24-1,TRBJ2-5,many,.,CATSDLSLADQETQYF,TGTGCCACCAGTGATTTAAGTCTTGCAGATCAAGAGACCCAGTACTTC
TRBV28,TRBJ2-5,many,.,CASSFGVMETQYF,TGTGCCAGCAGTTTTGGGGTAATGGAGACCCAGTACTTC
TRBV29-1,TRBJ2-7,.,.,CSVEGEGGREQYF,TGCAGCGTTGAGGGGGAAGGGGGGCGCGAGCAGTACTTC
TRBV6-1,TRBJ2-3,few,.,CASRENTDTQYF,TGTGCCAGCAGAGAAAACACAGATACGCAGTATTTT
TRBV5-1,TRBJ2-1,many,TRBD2,CASSLTSGSQNEQFF,TGCGCCAGCAGCTTGACTAGCGGGAGTCAGAATGAGCAGTTCTTC
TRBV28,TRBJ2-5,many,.,CASSRTTGLVETQYF,TGTGCCAGCAGTCGAACGACAGGACTAGTAGAGACCCAGTACTTC
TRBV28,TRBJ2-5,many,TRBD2,CASSLLPSGSQETQYF,TGTGCCAGCAGTTTATTGCCTAGCGGAAGCCAAGAGACCCAGTACTTC
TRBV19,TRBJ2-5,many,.,CASSVGRTRGQETQYF,TGTGCCAGTAGCGTCGGGCGAACCAGGGGCCAAGAGACCCAGTACTTC
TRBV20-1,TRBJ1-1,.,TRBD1,CSARETGDTEAFF,TGCAGTGCTAGGGAAACAGGGGACACTGAAGCTTTCTTT
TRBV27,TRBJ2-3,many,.,CASSPFGRGTDTQYF,TGTGCCAGCAGTCCTTTCGGGAGAGGTACAGATACGCAGTATTTT
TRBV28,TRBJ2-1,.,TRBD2,CASSLSGAGGPSKGSNEQFF,TGTGCCAGCAGTTTGTCTGGAGCGGGAGGGCCTAGCAAAGGAAGTAATGAGCAGTTCTTC
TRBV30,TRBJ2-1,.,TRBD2,CAWGEGEQFF,TGTGCCTGGGGGGAGGGTGAGCAGTTCTTC
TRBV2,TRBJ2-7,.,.,CASYFRDYEQYF,TGTGCCAGCTACTTCAGAGACTACGAGCAGTACTTC
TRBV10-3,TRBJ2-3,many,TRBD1,CAIIDPDRGPDTQYF,TGTGCCATCATCGACCCGGACAGGGGCCCAGATACGCAGTATTTT
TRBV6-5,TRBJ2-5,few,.,CASSYRVPGQGETQYF,TGTGCCAGCAGTTACAGGGTGCCAGGACAAGGAGAGACCCAGTACTTC
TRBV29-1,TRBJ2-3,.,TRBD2,CSVAAGSSTDTQYF,TGCAGCGTTGCAGCGGGGTCTAGCACAGATACGCAGTATTTT
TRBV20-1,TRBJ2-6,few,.,CSHMEGNASGANVLTF,TGCAGTCACATGGAGGGGAATGCATCTGGGGCCAACGTCCTGACTTTC
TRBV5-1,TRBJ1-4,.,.,CASKDNTNEKLFF,TGCGCCAGCAAGGACAACACTAATGAAAAACTGTTTTTT
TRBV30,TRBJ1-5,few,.,CAWRIGDNQPQHF,TGTGCCTGGAGAATCGGGGACAATCAGCCCCAGCATTTT
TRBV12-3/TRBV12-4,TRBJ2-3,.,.,CASAPGAGVADTQYF,TGTGCCAGCGCCCCGGGAGCGGGCGTCGCAGATACGCAGTATTTT
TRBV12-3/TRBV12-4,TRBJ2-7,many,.,CASSLLPAAYEQYF,TGTGCCAGCAGTTTACTGCCAGCTGCCTACGAGCAGTACTTC
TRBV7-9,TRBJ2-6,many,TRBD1,CASRPGQGSYVLTF,TGTGCCAGCAGACCGGGACAGGGGAGCTACGTCCTGACTTTC
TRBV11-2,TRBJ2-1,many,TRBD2,CASSLVPAGDGNNEQFF,TGTGCCAGCAGCTTAGTTCCCGCGGGAGACGGGAACAATGAGCAGTTCTTC
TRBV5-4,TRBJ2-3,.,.,CASSLEGFENTDTQYF,TGTGCCAGCAGCTTGGAGGGGTTTGAGAACACAGATACGCAGTATTTT
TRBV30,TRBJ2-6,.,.,CAWSGSNSGANVLTF,TGTGCCTGGAGTGGGTCAAATTCTGGGGCCAACGTCCTGACTTTC
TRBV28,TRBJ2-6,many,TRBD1,CASSRDRDRVDSGANVLTF,TGTGCCAGCAGCCGCGACCGGGACAGGGTTGACTCTGGGGCCAACGTCCTGACTTTC
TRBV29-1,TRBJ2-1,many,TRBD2,CSVDRLADYNEQFF,TGCAGCGTTGATCGGCTAGCGGATTACAATGAGCAGTTCTTC
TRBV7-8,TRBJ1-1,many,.,CASSLVGGGTEAFF,TGTGCCAGCAGCTTAGTGGGGGGGGGGACTGAAGCTTTCTTT
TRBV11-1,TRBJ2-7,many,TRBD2,CASTAGGTTYEQYF,TGTGCCAGCACTGCGGGAGGTACTACCTACGAGCAGTACTTC
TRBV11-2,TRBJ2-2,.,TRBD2,CASRSGGRSGGELFF,TGTGCCAGCAGATCTGGCGGGAGGTCGGGCGGGGAGCTGTTTTTT
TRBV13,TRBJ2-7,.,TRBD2,CASSPLSSGSSYEQYF,TGTGCCAGCAGCCCCCTGTCTAGCGGGAGTTCCTACGAGCAGTACTTC
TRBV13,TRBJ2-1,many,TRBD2,CASSLRLAGYNEQFF,TGTGCCAGCAGCCTACGACTAGCGGGATACAATGAGCAGTTCTTC
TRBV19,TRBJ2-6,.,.,CAIRSSGANVLTF,TGTGCCATTAGAAGCTCTGGGGCCAACGTCCTGACTTTC
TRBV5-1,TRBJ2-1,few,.,CASSMTISYNEQFF,TGCGCCAGCAGCATGACTATTTCCTACAATGAGCAGTTCTTC
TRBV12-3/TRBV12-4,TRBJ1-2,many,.,CASLWGGHGYTF,TGTGCCAGCCTGTGGGGAGGCCATGGCTACACCTTC
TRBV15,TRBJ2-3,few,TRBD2,CATSSIAGVTDTQYF,TGTGCCACCAGCAGTATAGCGGGAGTCACAGATACGCAGTATTTT
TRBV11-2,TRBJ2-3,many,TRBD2,CASSPSGGSGFSTDTQYF,TGTGCCAGCAGCCCGAGTGGGGGTAGCGGGTTTAGCACAGATACGCAGTATTTT
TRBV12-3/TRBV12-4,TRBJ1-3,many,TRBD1,CASSPGTGAGNTIYF,TGTGCCAGCAGCCCCGGGACAGGGGCTGGAAACACCATATATTTT
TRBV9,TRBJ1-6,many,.,CASGRDSYNSPLHF,TGTGCCAGCGGCAGGGATTCCTATAATTCACCCCTCCACTTT
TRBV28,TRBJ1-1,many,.,CASSTNRDLHGAFF,TGTGCCAGCAGTACCAACCGGGACTTACATGGAGCTTTCTTT
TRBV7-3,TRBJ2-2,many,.,CASSLSSQGDTGELFF,TGTGCCAGCAGCTTAAGTTCCCAGGGTGATACCGGGGAGCTGTTTTTT
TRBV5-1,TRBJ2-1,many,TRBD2,CASSPLAGGFEQFF,TGCGCCAGCAGCCCTCTAGCGGGAGGGTTTGAGCAGTTCTTC
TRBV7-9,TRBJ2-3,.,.,CASSPTPTQYF,TGTGCCAGCAGCCCAACACCAACGCAGTATTTT
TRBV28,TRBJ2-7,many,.,CASRPAGTRYEQYF,TGTGCCAGCAGACCGGCCGGGACTCGGTACGAGCAGTACTTC
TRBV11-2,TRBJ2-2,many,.,CASSLALTGELFF,TGTGCCAGCAGCTTAGCTCTCACTGGGGAGCTGTTTTTT